The 18 T cell receptor beta chains listed next were all sequenced from one sample in a study of T cells in Graves' hyperthyroidism and ophthalmopathy. RNA transcripts yielded amplified TCR beta CDR3 regions. First-round RT-PCR of the TCR CDR3 relied on the HTBI primer set. TCRdb fed the multiplex PCR reads into MiXCR, producing one record per CDR3 protein. The repertoire holds around 700,000 distinct CDR3 sequences, with roughly a sixth as singletons. Input material: blood. These receptors came from a woman aged 50 to 65 with Graves' hyperthyroidism that later progressed to Graves' ophthalmopathy.

This clonotype was picked up many times. In DNA form, the CDR3 reads TGTGCCAGCAGCTTTCCAATCGGGGGGTTCTCCTACGAGCAGTACTTC. It is translated as CASSFPIGGFSYEQYF. V and J are TRBV7-8 and TRBJ2-7; 7 nucleotides agree with TRBD2. With 3 bases clipped from V and 0 bases from J, the junction kept 8 bases outside the gene matches. Germline V gene sequence: CDR1 SGHVS, CDR2 FQNEAQ. This CDR3 spans 16 amino acids.

This clonotype was counted ten times or more. V gene TRBV12-3 or TRBV12-4 combines with J gene TRBJ1-5; D may be TRBD1 (6 bases). The CDR3 sequence is 17 residues long. V was trimmed by 5 bases and J by 0 bases, leaving 17 bases between them. This CDR3 reads CASSARDRTYSNQPQHF. For the CDR3, the DNA is TGTGCCAGCAGTGCACGTGACAGGACCTATAGCAATCAGCCCCAGCATTTT.

The V gene is TRBV20-1, the J gene TRBJ1-1, with a weak D call TRBD1 (6 bases). This CDR3 spans 14 amino acids. Germline V gives CDR1 DFQATT, CDR2 SNEGSKA (reference sequence). Trimming took 6 bases from V and 1 from J, leaving 15 bases between them. CDR3 in amino acids: CSAKPGHSNTEAFF. The CDR3 region has the DNA TGCAGTGCGAAGCCGGGACACTCGAACACTGAAGCTTTCTTT.

This clonotype was detected ten times or more. This chain uses TRBV6-5 with TRBJ1-1, with D unclear. The CDR3 consists of 13 residues. Deletions cut 2 bases from V and 0 bases from J, with 4 bases between. Per the germline V gene, CDR1 is MNHEY and CDR2 is SVGAGI. CDR3 loop: CASSYGMNTEAFF. The CDR3 DNA reads as TGTGCCAGCAGTTACGGGATGAACACTGAAGCTTTCTTT.

This clonotype was observed many times. CDR3: CASSPPNLVSGNTIYF. The CDR3 DNA follows: TGTGCCAGCTCACCACCCAATTTAGTCTCAGGAAACACCATATATTTT. The V gene is TRBV18, the J gene TRBJ1-3, with D uncertain. The CDR3 runs to 16 residues. V lost 0 bases and J 4 bases, leaving 13 bases between the germline ends. From germline, CDR1 is KGHSH and CDR2 LQKENI.

This clonotype occurred a few times. The chain has TRBV7-2 and TRBJ2-2; possibly TRBD2 for D (6 bases). The CDR3 has 19 amino acids. Germline V lookup: CDR1 SGHTA, CDR2 FQGNSA. V lost 2 bases and J lost 6, with 25 bases in between. CDR3 sequence (DNA): TGTGCCAGCAGCTTAAATCGGGTCTCGCGGGGAAATGTACCCGGGGAGCTGTTTTTT. Translated: CASSLNRVSRGNVPGELFF.

The chain employs TRBV9 and TRBJ1-6, with D possibly being TRBD1 (6 bases). The CDR3 sequence is 16 residues long. V was cut by 5 bases and J by 2 bases, with 14 bases left in between. Looked up from germline, CDR1 is SGDLS and CDR2 is YYNGEE. The CDR3 is CASSENRVAYNSPLHF. In DNA, the CDR3 is TGTGCCAGCAGTGAGAACAGGGTGGCCTATAATTCACCCCTCCACTTT. Full variable domain (missing parts from reference TRBV9 and TRBJ1-6): DSGVTQTPKHLITATGQRVTLRCSPRSGDLSVYWYQQSLDQGLQFLIQYYNGEERAKGNILERFSAQQFPDLHSELNLSSLELGDSALYFCASSENRVAYNSPLHFGNGTRLTVT.

Many counts were recorded for this clonotype. The chain links TRBV20-1 to TRBJ2-3, with 11 bases identical to TRBD2. The CDR3 is 15 residues long. With V trimmed by 2 bases and J by 6 bases, 7 bases remained unmatched. Germline CDR1 and CDR2: DFQATT and SNEGSKA (reference sequence). The DNA of the CDR3 is TGCAGTGCTAGACAACTAGCGGGGGCCGCCGATACGCAGTATTTT. It yields the protein CSARQLAGAADTQYF.

This chain uses TRBV20-1 with TRBJ2-7, with TRBD2 as a possible D gene (5 bases). V shed 0 bases and J shed 5 bases, with 14 bases lying between them. CDR1 is DFQATT, CDR2 SNEGSKA, per germline (reference sequence). The CDR3 length is 14 residues. This chain's CDR3 is CSAREEVERNEQYF. CDR3 DNA sequence: TGCAGTGCTAGAGAGGAGGTCGAAAGGAACGAGCAGTACTTC.

The chain combines TRBV19 with TRBJ1-1; TRBD1 is a possible D gene (6 bases). The CDR3 has 13 amino acids. From germline, CDR1 is LNHDA and CDR2 SQIVND (reference sequence). Between the trimmed V and J ends, which lost 3 bases and 3 bases, there was a span of 8 bases. The CDR3 sequence: CASSMGGYTEAFF. CDR3 sequence (DNA): TGTGCCAGTAGTATGGGGGGCTACACTGAAGCTTTCTTT.

The chain is built from TRBV7-6 and TRBJ2-2; 7 nucleotides match TRBD2. V was clipped by 3 bases and J by 1 base; unmatched bases: 2. CDR3 length equals 15 residues. Germline V lookup: CDR1 SGHVS, CDR2 FNYEAQ. The CDR3 reads CASSFSGWNTGELFF. The CDR3 DNA follows: TGTGCCAGCAGCTTTAGCGGGTGGAACACCGGGGAGCTGTTTTTT.

In its sample, this clonotype was seen a few times. CDR3 loop: CASSFGREKLFF. CDR3 nucleotide sequence: TGTGCCAGCAGTTTCGGTAGGGAAAAACTGTTTTTT. The chain recombines TRBV12-3 or TRBV12-4 with TRBJ1-4, with D unresolved. The CDR3 has 12 residues. With 3 bases removed from V and 8 bases from J, the gap between germline ends came to 7 bases.

In this sample, this clonotype turned up many times. The rearrangement links TRBV3-1 to TRBJ1-1, with 7 bases matching TRBD1. The CDR3 contains 13 residues. Germline CDR1 and CDR2: LGHDT and YNNKEL (reference sequence). The ends lost 6 bases at V and 7 bases at J; junction bases unmatched: 8. The CDR3 bases are TGTGCCAGCAGAGATGAGGGGGCAGGTGAAGCTTTCTTT. The encoded protein is CASRDEGAGEAFF.

The chain recombines TRBV29-1 with TRBJ1-2; D gene ambiguous. The CDR3 spans 12 residues. Trimming pared 2 bases from V and 6 bases from J, leaving 10 bases between. Germline V lookup: CDR1 SQVTM, CDR2 ANQGSEA. The CDR3 loop is CSVELIPDGYTF. The CDR3 coding sequence is TGCAGCGTTGAACTCATCCCGGATGGCTACACCTTC.

This clonotype has just a few counts. This sequence joins TRBV19 and TRBJ2-4; the D gene could be TRBD1 or TRBD2 (5 bases each). CDR3 length: 14 residues. Per the germline V gene, CDR1 is LNHDA and CDR2 is SQIVND (reference sequence). V lost 6 bases and J lost 9, with 18 bases in between. CDR3 nucleotides: TGTGCCAGTAGAAGCCTCCGGGACGGGGCCATTCAGTACTTC. Amino acids: CASRSLRDGAIQYF.

This chain connects TRBV5-1 to TRBJ2-2; TRBD1 agrees at 12 bases. Germline CDR1 and CDR2: SGHRS and YFSETQ. There are 17 residues in the CDR3. The V gene end was trimmed by 4 bases and the J gene end by 0 bases; junction bases not matched to a gene: 4. This CDR3 reads CASSTGQGASNTGELFF. DNA of the CDR3: TGCGCCAGCAGCACGGGACAGGGGGCTTCGAACACCGGGGAGCTGTTTTTT.

The chain employs TRBV9 and TRBJ2-3, with 8 bases matching TRBD1. The length of the CDR3 is 13 residues. V gave up 0 bases and J gave up 8 bases; unmatched junction bases: 2. Germline V gives CDR1 SGDLS, CDR2 YYNGEE. The CDR3 region is CASSVETGGTQYF. Written as DNA, the CDR3 is TGTGCCAGCAGCGTAGAAACAGGGGGTACGCAGTATTTT. Together with reference TRBV9 and TRBJ2-3, the CDR3 gives the full variable domain: DSGVTQTPKHLITATGQRVTLRCSPRSGDLSVYWYQQSLDQGLQFLIQYYNGEERAKGNILERFSAQQFPDLHSELNLSSLELGDSALYFCASSVETGGTQYFGPGTRLTVL.

The chain carries TRBV20-1 and TRBJ1-5; maybe TRBD1 (6 bases). CDR3 length: 15 amino acids. Germline CDR1 DFQATT, CDR2 SNEGSKA (reference sequence). The germline V and J ends were trimmed by 1 base and 6 bases, with 16 bases remaining between them. The CDR3 nucleotides are TGCAGTGCTAGAGTAGGGGGGGGTAGGGGTCAGCCCCAGCATTTT. Residues: CSARVGGGRGQPQHF.